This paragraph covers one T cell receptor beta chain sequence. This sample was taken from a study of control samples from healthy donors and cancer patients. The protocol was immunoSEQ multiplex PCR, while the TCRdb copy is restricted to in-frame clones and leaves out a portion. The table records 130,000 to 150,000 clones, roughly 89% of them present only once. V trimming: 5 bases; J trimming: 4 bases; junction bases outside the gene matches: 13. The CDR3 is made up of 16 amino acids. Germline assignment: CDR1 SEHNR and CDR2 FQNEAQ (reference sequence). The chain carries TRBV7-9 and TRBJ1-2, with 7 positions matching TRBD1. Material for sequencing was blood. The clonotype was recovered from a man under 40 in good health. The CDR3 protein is CASSRGQVLFGYGYTF. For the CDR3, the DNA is TGTGCCAGCAGCCGTGGACAGGTTCTGTTCGGCTATGGCTACACCTTC.